The 24 T cell receptor beta chains given below trace back to one sample, sequenced in a study of blood T cell repertoires in COVID-19. The assay was immunoSEQ multiplex PCR, and TCRdb's table has in-frame clones only and misses some. The sample yields roughly 160,000 clones, 80% to 90% seen once. Sequenced sample: peripheral blood. Source of these receptors: a woman older than 75 with COVID-19, enrolled during active disease.

This chain connects TRBV11-1 to TRBJ2-1; a possible D gene is TRBD2 (6 bases). The V end was cut by 5 bases, the J end by 9 bases, with 14 bases between. The CDR3 runs to 13 residues. CDR1 SGHAT and CDR2 FQDESV come from the germline V gene (reference sequence). The CDR3 DNA is TGTGCCAGCAGCCAGGGCCGGAGGGGTGAGCAGTTCTTC. This encodes CASSQGRRGEQFF.

The chain is built from TRBV3-1 (or the pseudogene TRBV3-2) and TRBJ2-1; a possible D gene is TRBD2 (6 bases). CDR1 and CDR2 (germline): LGHDT, YNNKEL (reference sequence). V gave up 4 bases and J gave up 6 bases, with 10 bases separating them. This CDR3 spans 13 amino acids. The chain's CDR3 is CASSLRTINEQFF. The CDR3 DNA sequence: TGTGCCAGCAGCCTCAGGACTATCAATGAGCAGTTCTTC.

The chain recombines TRBV6-5 with TRBJ2-3; TRBD2 might be the D (5 bases). The CDR3 has 14 residues. Germline V gene data show CDR1 as MNHEY and CDR2 as SVGAGI. V lost 6 bases, J lost 1 base, and 11 bases lay in between. CDR3 sequence: CASRVAWGTDTQYF. CDR3 nucleotide sequence: TGTGCCAGCAGGGTAGCGTGGGGCACAGATACGCAGTATTTT.

The genes are TRBV20-1 and TRBJ2-3; the match to TRBD2 covers 11 bases. The CDR3 is 10 residues long. Germline V CDR1 and CDR2: DFQATT, SNEGSKA (reference sequence). V shed 6 bases, J shed 12 bases, and the junction held 2 bases outside the gene matches. CDR3: CSARLAGQYF. Written as DNA, the CDR3 is TGCAGTGCACGACTAGCGGGACAGTATTTT.

This clone was picked up a small number of times. This chain connects TRBV18 to TRBJ1-5; weak D call: TRBD1 (5 bases). This CDR3 has 14 residues. Germline CDR1 KGHSH, CDR2 LQKENI. The V and J ends lost 8 bases and 3 bases respectively, with 14 bases between them. The chain's CDR3 is CASRWGGNNQPQHF. For the CDR3, the DNA is TGTGCCAGCCGCTGGGGGGGGAACAATCAGCCCCAGCATTTT.

The chain uses TRBV3-1 (or the pseudogene TRBV3-2) and TRBJ1-2; TRBD1 aligns across 10 bases. This CDR3 region has 16 residues. V was pared by 1 base and J by 7 bases, with 9 bases of the junction left unmatched. Germline V gives CDR1 LGHDT, CDR2 YNNKEL (reference sequence). This chain's CDR3 is CASSQGPPGTGVGYTF. DNA for the CDR3: TGTGCCAGCAGCCAAGGACCCCCCGGGACAGGGGTTGGCTACACCTTC.

The chain recombines TRBV6-5 with TRBJ1-2, with 9 nucleotides matching TRBD1. Trimming at V came to 6 bases and at J to 4 bases, leaving 6 bases not matched to a gene. The germline CDR1 and CDR2 sequences are MNHEY and SVGAGI. The CDR3 has 14 residues. CDR3 sequence (DNA): TGTGCCAGCAGGGGGGGACAGGGTGCCTATGGCTACACCTTC. Its protein product is CASRGGQGAYGYTF.

The chain carries TRBV19 and TRBJ2-1; 8 bases match TRBD1. This CDR3 comprises 16 residues. Losses at the gene ends were 4 bases for V and 1 base for J; bases not matched to a gene: 6. The germline gives CDR1 LNHDA, CDR2 SQIVND (reference sequence). The CDR3 loop is CASSSRRDRSYNEQFF. The CDR3, as DNA: TGTGCCAGTAGTAGCCGACGGGACAGGTCCTACAATGAGCAGTTCTTC.

The rearrangement joins TRBV12-5 to TRBJ2-3; 7 bases align to TRBD2. CDR1 is LGHNT and CDR2 is FRNRAP in the germline V gene. The CDR3 is made up of 14 amino acids. Unmatched junction bases numbered 5, after V lost 4 bases and J lost 4 bases. CDR3: CASGWLGGSDTQYF. In DNA, the CDR3 is TGTGCTAGTGGTTGGTTGGGGGGGTCAGATACGCAGTATTTT. The entire variable domain, with the rest obtained from reference TRBV12-5 and TRBJ2-3, is as follows: DARVTQTPRHKVTEMGQEVTMRCQPILGHNTVFWYRQTMMQGLELLAYFRNRAPLDDSGMPKDRFSAEMPDATLATLKIQPSEPRDSAVYFCASGWLGGSDTQYFGPGTRLTVL.

The chain carries TRBV2 and TRBJ1-2; no clear D gene. The germline V gene encodes CDR1 SNHLY and CDR2 FYNNEI. The CDR3 is made up of 16 amino acids. The V and J ends lost 3 bases and 2 bases respectively, with 16 bases between them. The CDR3 DNA is TGTGCCAGCAGTGATGGTAGATCCTCAAAGAACTATGGCTACACCTTC. Amino acid sequence: CASSDGRSSKNYGYTF.

The chain carries TRBV4-1 and TRBJ1-1; 9 nucleotides align to TRBD1. With V trimmed by 4 bases and J by 5 bases, 2 bases remained unmatched. The CDR3 is made up of 13 amino acids. CDR1 MGHRA and CDR2 YSYEKL come from the germline V gene. For the CDR3, the DNA is TGCGCCAGCAGCCGGACAGGGGAGACTGAAGCTTTCTTT. As protein: CASSRTGETEAFF.

The chain uses TRBV27 and TRBJ1-2, with 7 bases matching TRBD1. Germline loops: CDR1 MNHEY, CDR2 SMNVEV (reference sequence). The CDR3 runs to 14 residues. V lost 5 bases and J lost 4; bases outside the gene matches: 7. The CDR3: CASSKQGHFYGYTF. The DNA of the CDR3 is TGTGCCAGCAGTAAACAGGGGCACTTCTATGGCTACACCTTC.

The V gene is TRBV7-2, the J gene TRBJ1-5; TRBD1 agrees at 8 bases. Looked up from germline, CDR1 is SGHTA and CDR2 is FQGNSA. Germline trimming cut 5 bases from V and 2 bases from J; bases unmatched to any gene: 5. The CDR3 loop spans 15 amino acids. The CDR3 spells CASSPGGRGNQPQHF. CDR3 DNA: TGTGCCAGCAGCCCAGGGGGCCGTGGCAATCAGCCCCAGCATTTT.

This clone showed up just a few times. This chain joins TRBV4-3 and TRBJ1-5, with 12 bases that match TRBD1. This CDR3 region has 15 residues. V shed 3 bases, J shed 3 bases, and the junction held 0 bases outside the gene matches. Germline V gene lookup returns CDR1 LGHNA and CDR2 YSLEER. The CDR3 DNA reads as TGCGCCAGCAGCCAGGGACAGGGGGCCAATCAGCCCCAGCATTTT. This translates into CASSQGQGANQPQHF.

The chain couples TRBV10-3 to TRBJ1-2, with TRBD1 identical over 7 bases. Germline V gene lookup returns CDR1 ENHRY and CDR2 SYGVKD. The CDR3 length is 15 residues. Trimming took 6 bases from V and 4 from J; bases not matched to a gene: 11. CDR3 amino acids: CAIRLTGDPLYGYTF. The DNA of the CDR3 is TGTGCCATCAGACTCACAGGGGACCCCCTCTATGGCTACACCTTC.

The chain combines TRBV27 with TRBJ2-3; D perhaps matches TRBD2 (5 bases). V lost 5 bases and J lost 5, with 11 bases in between. The CDR3 sequence is 13 residues long. In germline, CDR1 is MNHEY, CDR2 SMNVEV (reference sequence). The DNA for the CDR3 is TGTGCCAGCAGTGTTAGCGACGTAGATACGCAGTATTTT. It codes for CASSVSDVDTQYF.

A single count supports this clone. The genes are TRBV4-3 and TRBJ1-2, with a weak D call TRBD1 (5 bases). Trimming cost V 3 bases and J 3 bases, with 14 bases left between them. Germline V lookup: CDR1 LGHNA, CDR2 YSLEER. The CDR3 covers 15 residues. The DNA for the CDR3 is TGCGCCAGCAGCCAGTTCCTCGGCAGGGACTATGGCTACACCTTC. Encoded protein: CASSQFLGRDYGYTF.

Concerning this clone itself: This sample also contains other DNA sequences that code for the same CDR3. The CDR3 DNA reads as TGCAGTGCTAGTCTAGGCGGGGGCGAGACCCAGTACTTC. Amino acid sequence: CSASLGGGETQYF. The chain joins TRBV20-1 to TRBJ2-5; possible D gene TRBD2, 7 bases. Per germline, CDR1 DFQATT and CDR2 SNEGSKA (reference sequence). CDR3 length: 13 residues. Trimming left V 3 bases short and J 5 bases short, with 13 bases between.

This chain links TRBV3-1 (or the pseudogene TRBV3-2) with TRBJ1-5; D not certain. Germline CDR1 and CDR2: LGHDT and YNNKEL (reference sequence). Between the trimmed V and J ends, which lost 1 base and 6 bases, there was a span of 7 bases. The CDR3 length is 13 residues. The CDR3 loop is CASSQAVGQPQHF. Written as DNA, the CDR3 is TGTGCCAGCAGCCAAGCTGTCGGTCAGCCCCAGCATTTT.

V and J are TRBV7-3 and TRBJ2-1, with 8 bases fitting TRBD2. V was clipped by 1 base and J by 14 bases; unmatched bases: 13. There are 15 residues in the CDR3. The germline gives CDR1 SGHTA, CDR2 FQGTGA. The CDR3 nucleotides read TGTGCCAGCAGCTTAATGGCGGGAGGACTAGCTCAGGAGTTCTTC. This sequence encodes CASSLMAGGLAQEFF.

This clone occurred once. The chain has TRBV20-1 and TRBJ2-1, with 9 bases identical to TRBD2. The CDR3 spans 14 residues. Germline V gene lookup returns CDR1 DFQATT and CDR2 SNEGSKA (reference sequence). J lost 3 bases, V lost 3 bases, and 3 bases had no gene match. DNA for the CDR3: TGCAGTGCTAGTATACTAGCGGGCTACAATGAGCAGTTCTTC. This encodes CSASILAGYNEQFF.

The gene calls are TRBV6-4 and TRBJ1-1; no definite D call. Trimming pared 8 bases from V and 4 bases from J, leaving 14 bases between. The germline gives CDR1 MRHNA, CDR2 SNTAGT. The CDR3 extends over 13 amino acids. DNA of the CDR3: TGTGCCAGCTCCCTCGAGGAGTTCACTGAAGCTTTCTTT. This encodes CASSLEEFTEAFF.

J is TRBJ1-5 and V is TRBV27; D unresolved. CDR1 MNHEY and CDR2 SMNVEV come from the germline V gene (reference sequence). This CDR3 spans 16 amino acids. Trimming left V 0 bases short and J 5 bases short, with 14 bases between. CDR3 nucleotides: TGTGCCAGCAGTTTATCTGCGCCCCTGGTCGATCAGCCCCAGCATTTT. It translates to CASSLSAPLVDQPQHF.

The chain links TRBV7-6 to TRBJ2-3; 11 nucleotides match TRBD2. V lost 5 bases to trimming and J lost 3 bases; unmatched junction nucleotides: 7. Germline V gene data show CDR1 as SGHVS and CDR2 as FNYEAQ. CDR3 length: 16 amino acids. This CDR3 is CASSVVAGGLTDTQYF. CDR3 sequence (DNA): TGTGCCAGCAGCGTCGTAGCGGGGGGGCTGACAGATACGCAGTATTTT.